This passage covers 29 T cell receptor beta chains from one sample sequenced in a study of graft-versus-host responses after intestinal transplantation. For these TCRs, the target antigens are not known. Clones were read by immunoSEQ multiplex PCR, and TCRdb kept only the in-frame ones, dropping some. The sample holds approximately 130,000 clones, around nine tenths seen once. The specimen comprised unstimulated CD4+ T cells sorted from spleen or lymph node cells, sampled before intestinal transplant. Receptors originate from a human donor who received an intestinal transplant.

This chain uses TRBV5-3 with TRBJ2-1, with 11 bases that match TRBD2. TRBV5-3 is an ORF; its function is uncertain. The CDR3 extends over 15 amino acids. V was pared by 6 bases and J by 6 bases, with 8 bases of the junction left unmatched. CDR3 region: CARTLLAGEINEQFF. DNA for the CDR3: TGTGCCAGAACCTTACTAGCGGGGGAGATCAATGAGCAGTTCTTC.

The chain recombines TRBV6-9 with TRBJ2-7; D uncertain. The germline CDR1 and CDR2 sequences are MNHGY and SVAAGI. This CDR3 is built from 10 residues. V dropped 3 bases and J dropped 3 bases, with 0 bases sitting between them. The CDR3 nucleotides are TGTGCCAGCAGTTACTACGAGCAGTACTTC. Translated, it gives CASSYYEQYF.

The rearrangement links TRBV11-3 to TRBJ1-4, with TRBD1 identical over 8 bases. The CDR3 runs 19 residues. Germline V gene lookup returns CDR1 SGHNT and CDR2 YENEEA. The ends lost 1 base at V and 2 bases at J; junction bases unmatched: 12. CDR3 nucleotide sequence: TGTGCCAGCAGCTTAGGAGGTTTGACAGGGGATTCGACTAATGAAAAACTGTTTTTT. The encoded protein is CASSLGGLTGDSTNEKLFF.

This chain uses TRBV4-2 with TRBJ2-2, with TRBD2 matching over 12 bases. From germline, CDR1 is LGHNA and CDR2 YNFKEQ. The CDR3 consists of 17 residues. V trimming: 5 bases; J trimming: 8 bases; junction bases outside the gene matches: 12. The CDR3 protein is CASSTPQLAGGGGELFF. In DNA, the CDR3 is TGTGCCAGCAGCACCCCCCAACTAGCGGGGGGCGGTGGGGAGCTGTTTTTT.

This clone was detected only once. The V call is TRBV6-1, the J call TRBJ1-1, with D uncertain. Germline-derived CDR1 and CDR2 are MNHNS and SASEGT. This CDR3 spans 15 amino acids. V was clipped by 7 bases and J by 6 bases, with 21 bases between them. The DNA for the CDR3 is TGTGCCAGCAACCCGAGCCCAGGTCGGTCCTCTGAAGCTTTCTTT. The encoded protein is CASNPSPGRSSEAFF.

The CDR3 DNA is TGTGCCAGCAGTCCTGGACCCGGGGGAAATCAGCCCCAGCATTTT. This codes for CASSPGPGGNQPQHF. The chain recombines TRBV7-7 with TRBJ1-5, with D tentatively TRBD1 (5 bases). Trimming removed 6 bases at V and 4 bases at J, with 16 bases between. CDR3 size: 15 residues. The germline gives CDR1 SSHAT, CDR2 FNYEAQ (reference sequence).

The chain employs TRBV6-5 and TRBJ1-3; D gene unclear. The V and J ends lost 6 bases and 9 bases respectively, with 18 bases between them. The CDR3 loop spans 14 amino acids. Per the germline V gene, CDR1 is MNHEY and CDR2 is SVGAGI. The CDR3 protein is CASRYGPTFGTIYF. The CDR3 DNA is TGTGCCAGCAGATACGGGCCTACTTTCGGCACCATATATTTT.

The chain is built from TRBV18 and TRBJ2-5, with D uncertain. Germline-derived CDR1 and CDR2 are KGHSH and LQKENI. CDR3 length equals 13 residues. With 2 bases removed from V and 2 bases from J, the gap between germline ends came to 6 bases. The CDR3 reads CASSPTEQETQYF. The DNA for the CDR3 is TGTGCCAGCTCACCAACGGAGCAAGAGACCCAGTACTTC.

This clone was counted a single time. The chain combines TRBV20-1 with TRBJ2-1; D gene unclear. The V end lost 3 bases, the J end lost 5 bases, and 5 bases lay between the germline ends. The germline gives CDR1 DFQATT, CDR2 SNEGSKA (reference sequence). The CDR3 runs 11 residues. The CDR3 reads CSASTNNEQFF. The DNA of the CDR3 is TGCAGTGCTAGCACTAACAATGAGCAGTTCTTC.

The CDR3 protein is CSGRTAYEQYF. Here the CDR3 DNA reads TGCAGCGGACGGACAGCCTACGAGCAGTACTTC. This chain connects TRBV29-1 to TRBJ2-7, with a tentative D call TRBD1 (6 bases). The germline gives CDR1 SQVTM, CDR2 ANQGSEA. The CDR3 has 11 amino acids. V was trimmed by 7 bases and J by 2 bases, leaving 9 bases between them.

V usage is TRBV5-8 and J usage is TRBJ2-1; 10 bases fit TRBD2. The germline V gene has CDR1 SGHTS and CDR2 YDEGEE. J gave up 6 bases and V 4 bases, and 10 bases lay outside the gene matches. CDR3 length: 16 amino acids. CDR3 in amino acids: CASSRTLAGTFNEQFF. In nucleotides, the CDR3 is TGTGCCAGCAGCCGGACACTAGCGGGGACCTTCAATGAGCAGTTCTTC.

The chain is built from TRBV7-6 and TRBJ1-1, with D unresolved. Germline values: CDR1 SGHVS, CDR2 FNYEAQ. The CDR3 is made up of 13 amino acids. V lost 1 base and J lost 8, with 11 bases in between. The CDR3 protein is CASSLELGGEAFF. The DNA of the CDR3 is TGTGCCAGCAGCTTAGAGTTGGGTGGGGAAGCTTTCTTT.

This clone was detected once. CDR3 DNA: TGTGCCAGCAGCCAAGGGGGCTCGACCTACGAGCAGTACTTC. This encodes CASSQGGSTYEQYF. V usage is TRBV7-9 and J usage is TRBJ2-7; TRBD1 aligns across 7 bases. The CDR3 runs to 14 residues. From germline, CDR1 is SEHNR and CDR2 FQNEAQ (reference sequence). The V segment lost 5 bases and the J segment 2 bases; nucleotides outside the gene matches: 6.

About this clone itself: Mismatch with germline at one junction end may stem from a read error. The rearrangement joins TRBV4-1 to TRBJ2-7; D could derive from TRBD1 or TRBD2 (5 bases each). Germline loops: CDR1 MGHRA, CDR2 YSYEKL. There are 15 residues in the CDR3. The CDR3 reads CASSQEGTSTYEQYF. The CDR3 DNA reads as TGTGCCAGCAGCCAAGAAGGGACGTCGACCTACGAGCAGTACTTC.

V usage is TRBV19 and J usage is TRBJ2-1; 7 bases match TRBD2. Unmatched junction bases numbered 6, after V lost 4 bases and J lost 9 bases. This CDR3 is 13 amino acids long. Germline CDR1 reads LNHDA; CDR2 reads SQIVND (reference sequence). The CDR3 protein is CASSKAGELEQFF. The CDR3 region has the DNA TGTGCCAGTAGTAAGGCGGGGGAACTTGAGCAGTTCTTC.

In this sample, this clone turned up once. The genes are TRBV18 and TRBJ1-1; 7 bases map to TRBD1. Germline loops: CDR1 KGHSH, CDR2 LQKENI. This CDR3 contains 14 residues. V lost 5 bases to trimming and J lost 3 bases; unmatched junction nucleotides: 6. The chain's CDR3 is CASSSTGRDTEAFF. In nucleotides, the CDR3 is TGTGCCAGCTCATCGACAGGGAGGGACACTGAAGCTTTCTTT.

The rearrangement joins TRBV30 to TRBJ2-5; D is unresolved. There are 12 residues in the CDR3. Trimming removed 0 bases from V and 4 bases from J, with 6 bases in between. Germline V gene sequence: CDR1 GTSNPN, CDR2 SVGIG (reference sequence). The CDR3 coding sequence is TGTGCCTGGAGTGTACTCGGAGAGACCCAGTACTTC. This encodes CAWSVLGETQYF. The whole variable domain, remainder taken from reference TRBV30 and TRBJ2-5, is SQTIHQWPATLVQPVGSPLSLECTVEGTSNPNLYWYRQAAGRGLQLLFYSVGIGQISSEVPQNLSASRPQDRQFILSSKKLLLSDSGFYLCAWSVLGETQYFGPGTRLLVL.

The chain joins TRBV9 to TRBJ1-3; 7 bases are shared with TRBD1. Germline V gives CDR1 SGDLS, CDR2 YYNGEE. V was clipped by 4 bases and J by 5 bases; unmatched bases: 6. CDR3 length: 14 amino acids. The CDR3: CASSPRQGRNTIYF. CDR3 DNA: TGTGCCAGCAGCCCCCGACAGGGTAGAAACACCATATATTTT.

The V and J genes are TRBV9 and TRBJ2-3; no clear D gene. Germline V gene sequence: CDR1 SGDLS, CDR2 YYNGEE. The CDR3 consists of 14 residues. V lost 3 bases and J 1 base, leaving 9 bases between the germline ends. The CDR3 coding sequence is TGTGCCAGCAGCGCCCCCGGTGGCACAGATACGCAGTATTTT. It yields the protein CASSAPGGTDTQYF.

V gene TRBV11-3 combines with J gene TRBJ2-5, with 7 nucleotides matching TRBD2. Germline V gives CDR1 SGHNT, CDR2 YENEEA. The V segment lost 1 base and the J segment 7 bases; nucleotides outside the gene matches: 0. There are 12 residues in the CDR3. The CDR3 nucleotides read TGTGCCAGCAGCTTAGCGGGAGGGACCCAGTACTTC. Translation gives CASSLAGGTQYF.

J is TRBJ1-5 and V is TRBV7-2; the match to TRBD1 covers 8 bases. This CDR3 region has 16 residues. Trimming at V came to 4 bases and at J to 1 base, leaving 6 bases not matched to a gene. The germline CDR1 and CDR2 sequences are SGHTA and FQGNSA. CDR3 sequence reads: CASSSNRQGSNQPQHF. The CDR3 DNA sequence: TGTGCCAGCAGCTCCAATCGACAGGGGAGCAATCAGCCCCAGCATTTT.

The chain has TRBV30 and TRBJ2-1; D gene ambiguous. The CDR3 has 12 amino acids. The germline V gene has CDR1 GTSNPN and CDR2 SVGIG (reference sequence). V was trimmed by 5 bases and J by 8 bases, leaving 13 bases between them. The CDR3 coding sequence is TGTGCCTGGGGCCCTGGGTGGGATGAGCAGTTCTTC. Translated, it gives CAWGPGWDEQFF.

The chain uses TRBV5-1 and TRBJ2-2, with 7 bases matching TRBD1. CDR1 SGHRS and CDR2 YFSETQ come from the germline V gene. The V gene end was trimmed by 6 bases and the J gene end by 2 bases; junction bases not matched to a gene: 7. The length of the CDR3 is 15 residues. The CDR3 DNA is TGCGCCAGCATCTTAGGGACAGCTAACACCGGGGAGCTGTTTTTT. As protein: CASILGTANTGELFF.

The chain is built from TRBV12-2 and TRBJ1-3. TRBV12-2 is reported as a pseudogene. This CDR3 is built from 17 residues. The CDR3 DNA follows: TGTGCAAGCCATCCGGGCGGGGGTGATAGCTCTGGAAACACCATATATTTT. Translation: CASHPGGGDSSGNTIYF.

V is TRBV7-9 and J is TRBJ2-7; TRBD2 is a possible D gene (5 bases). This CDR3 has 14 residues. Trimming took off 5 bases at V and 0 bases at J, with 11 bases between the two ends. Per germline, CDR1 SEHNR and CDR2 FQNEAQ (reference sequence). DNA for the CDR3: TGTGCCAGCAGCGCGGGTCCACCCTCCTACGAGCAGTACTTC. Translated: CASSAGPPSYEQYF.

The chain carries TRBV4-2 and TRBJ2-2; D is unresolved. The germline V gene has CDR1 LGHNA and CDR2 YNFKEQ. This CDR3 has 15 residues. Trimming removed 2 bases at V and 0 bases at J, with 7 bases between. For the CDR3, the DNA is TGTGCCAGCAGCCAAACCGGTGCGAACACCGGGGAGCTGTTTTTT. Protein sequence: CASSQTGANTGELFF.

This sequence joins TRBV5-5 and TRBJ1-4; TRBD1 might be the D (5 bases). Per germline, CDR1 SGHKS and CDR2 YYEKEE (reference sequence). The CDR3 loop spans 14 amino acids. Trimming shortened V by 1 base and J by 4 bases, and 8 bases separated the two germline ends. The CDR3 loop is CASSLKGINEKLFF. DNA of the CDR3: TGTGCCAGCAGCTTGAAGGGGATTAATGAAAAACTGTTTTTT.

The chain carries TRBV7-2 and TRBJ2-7; 11 bases align to TRBD2. Germline CDR1 and CDR2: SGHTA and FQGNSA. The CDR3 is 15 amino acids. After removal of 0 bases from V and 6 bases from J, the junction contained 4 bases not matched to a gene. The CDR3 bases are TGTGCCAGCAGCTTAGCTAGCGGGGGGGCGGGCGAGCAGTACTTC. This gives the protein CASSLASGGAGEQYF.

The V and J genes are TRBV6-1 and TRBJ1-1; D is uncertain. V dropped 6 bases and J dropped 4 bases, with 9 bases sitting between them. Per germline, CDR1 MNHNS and CDR2 SASEGT. The CDR3 spans 12 residues. The CDR3, as DNA: TGTGCCAGCAGGGGTTGGCTCACTGAAGCTTTCTTT. It codes for CASRGWLTEAFF.